This TCR beta chain was documented in a study of radiation and T cells in renal cell carcinoma. Study context: Nephrectomy followed 15 Gy stereotactic body radiation by 4 weeks.

The germline V gene has CDR1 LNHDA and CDR2 SQIVND (reference sequence). Deletions cut 4 bases from V and 4 bases from J, with 10 bases between. The CDR3 contains 14 residues. Assay used: immunoSEQ multiplex PCR; TCRdb lists only in-frame clones, some missing. The sample consists of more than 75,000 clones, approximately 83% of them appearing once. Time point here: blood 2 weeks post-SBRT. Treatment in this sample: 15 Gy SBRT to primary tumor, nephrectomy 4 weeks later. The J gene is TRBJ1-4, the V gene TRBV19; D is uncertain. Sequencing was performed on blood, taken from a patient whose treatment included radiotherapy and nephrectomy. The sequence was collected from a woman aged 45-59 years with renal cell carcinoma. In DNA, the CDR3 is TGTGCCAGTAGTAACGCGCGGGGTAATGAAAAACTGTTTTTT. It is translated as CASSNARGNEKLFF.